This TCR beta chain originates from a study of T cells in Graves' hyperthyroidism and ophthalmopathy. This clonotype showed up just a few times. The germline V gene has CDR1 MNHEY and CDR2 SVGEGT. Unmatched junction bases numbered 8, after V lost 3 bases and J lost 4 bases. The CDR3 has 15 residues. These patients, aged 18 to 65, had recently diagnosed hyperthyroidism lasting under 2 months. Amplification yielded TCR beta CDR3 regions, with RNA transcripts as the source. When the TCR CDR3 underwent first-round RT-PCR, the HTBI primer set was used. Each CDR3 protein gets one entry after TCRdb re-called the multiplex PCR reads with MiXCR. The profile covers around 500,000 distinct CDR3 sequences, with approximately 14% appearing a single time and approximately 15% taken by the ten largest.

The receptor comes from a woman in her thirties or forties with Graves' hyperthyroidism. The V gene is TRBV6-2 or TRBV6-3, the J gene TRBJ1-2; 7 bases match TRBD1. Sequencing used blood. The CDR3 sequence is CASSYPGTELYGYTF. CDR3 sequence (DNA): TGTGCCAGCAGTTATCCCGGGACAGAACTCTATGGCTACACCTTC.